The 15 T cell receptor beta chains reported below all come from one sample, sequenced in a study of cytomegalovirus exposure and HLA in healthy donors. PCR was performed using 60 Vbeta and 13 Jbeta primers. Here immunoSEQ multiplex PCR was the method, and the copy in TCRdb shows in-frame clones only, minus some. The sample has under 150,000 clones; around 82% are singletons. Sequenced: PBMCs. Receptors were obtained from a male donor in good health and CMV-seropositive.

This chain joins TRBV7-8 and TRBJ1-3; D is perhaps TRBD1 (6 bases). V was shortened by 5 bases and J by 3 bases, with 14 bases between the two germline ends. The germline CDR1 and CDR2 sequences are SGHVS and FQNEAQ. The CDR3 runs to 15 residues. CDR3 nucleotides: TGTGCCAGCAGCATCAACGACAGGAGTGGAAACACCATATATTTT. Protein sequence: CASSINDRSGNTIYF. Supplemented by reference TRBV7-8 and TRBJ1-3, the full variable domain reads GAGVSQSPRYKVAKRGQDVALRCDPISGHVSLFWYQQALGQGPEFLTYFQNEAQLDKSGLPSDRFFAERPEGSVSTLKIQRTQQEDSAVYLCASSINDRSGNTIYFGEGSWLTVV.

The chain links TRBV28 to TRBJ1-1; D remains ambiguous. CDR1 and CDR2 (germline): MDHEN, SYDVKM. The CDR3 runs to 14 residues. The ends were cut back, 6 bases at V and 1 base at J, with 12 bases in the middle. DNA for the CDR3: TGTGCCAGCAGGATCCTCGGGAAGAACACTGAAGCTTTCTTT. As protein: CASRILGKNTEAFF.

The gene calls are TRBV14 and TRBJ2-4, with TRBD1 matching over 8 bases. J gave up 5 bases and V 4 bases, and 10 bases lay outside the gene matches. The CDR3 spans 16 residues. Germline V gene data show CDR1 as SGHDN and CDR2 as FVKESK. The CDR3 loop reads CASSPSRTGPQNIQYF. The CDR3 bases are TGTGCCAGCAGCCCCTCAAGGACAGGGCCCCAAAACATTCAGTACTTC.

The chain couples TRBV5-4 to TRBJ2-3; weak D call: TRBD2 (5 bases). Germline V lookup: CDR1 SGHNT, CDR2 YYREEE (reference sequence). Trimming removed 0 bases from V and 0 bases from J, with 11 bases in between. CDR3 length: 16 residues. CDR3 bases: TGTGCCAGCAGCTTGGCTGAGCGGCGAAGCACAGATACGCAGTATTTT. As protein: CASSLAERRSTDTQYF.

CDR3 sequence: CAWSRLAGDGNEQFF. CDR3 sequence (DNA): TGTGCCTGGAGCCGACTAGCGGGAGACGGCAATGAGCAGTTCTTC. This chain connects TRBV30 to TRBJ2-1; 12 bases map to TRBD2. The V segment lost 3 bases and the J segment 6 bases; nucleotides outside the gene matches: 6. In germline, CDR1 is GTSNPN, CDR2 SVGIG (reference sequence). The CDR3 has 15 amino acids.

The chain employs TRBV6-5 and TRBJ1-2, with 7 positions matching TRBD1. This CDR3 is built from 13 residues. Germline lookup yields CDR1 MNHEY and CDR2 SVGAGI. The V segment lost 6 bases and the J segment 4 bases; nucleotides outside the gene matches: 5. CDR3 amino acids: CASRNNRGYGYTF. The CDR3 DNA follows: TGTGCCAGCAGGAACAACAGGGGCTATGGCTACACCTTC.

The rearrangement links TRBV28 to TRBJ1-6; D is undetermined. The CDR3 spans 13 residues. CDR1 and CDR2 (germline): MDHEN, SYDVKM. V dropped 2 bases and J dropped 6 bases, with 5 bases sitting between them. The CDR3 region is CASSLGSNSPLHF. The CDR3 bases are TGTGCCAGCAGTTTAGGTAGTAATTCACCCCTCCACTTT.

The gene calls are TRBV28 and TRBJ1-4; D perhaps matches TRBD1 (6 bases). From germline, CDR1 is MDHEN and CDR2 SYDVKM. Between the trimmed V and J ends, which lost 3 bases and 12 bases, there was a span of 11 bases. This CDR3 spans 12 amino acids. DNA for the CDR3: TGTGCCAGCAGTTTGACAGGCTCAGAACTGTTTTTT. It is translated as CASSLTGSELFF.

The chain uses TRBV5-8 and TRBJ1-1, with 8 bases identical to TRBD1. Germline CDR1 reads SGHTS; CDR2 reads YDEGEE. This CDR3 has 14 residues. V dropped 0 bases and J dropped 4; count of bases not matched to a gene: 2. CDR3 residues: CASSLDRGSTEAFF. The CDR3 DNA reads as TGTGCCAGCAGCTTGGACAGGGGGAGCACTGAAGCTTTCTTT.

The chain employs TRBV5-4 and TRBJ1-4; 11 positions match TRBD1. The V gene's germline CDR1 is SGHNT and CDR2 YYREEE (reference sequence). Losses at the gene ends were 4 bases for V and 0 bases for J; bases not matched to a gene: 11. The CDR3 is 19 residues long. In DNA, the CDR3 is TGTGCCAGCAGCCCTCAGCCGGGACAGGGGGACGCAACTAATGAAAAACTGTTTTTT. Protein sequence: CASSPQPGQGDATNEKLFF.

J is TRBJ2-3 and V is TRBV27; 14 nucleotides align to TRBD2. The V gene's germline CDR1 is MNHEY and CDR2 SMNVEV (reference sequence). Trimming cost V 5 bases and J 5 bases; bases outside gene matches: 6. This CDR3 is 16 amino acids long. As DNA, the CDR3 is TGTGCCAGCAGTAACCCGACTAGCGGGAGGGTAGATACGCAGTATTTT. Translation gives CASSNPTSGRVDTQYF.

The chain couples TRBV4-1 to TRBJ2-5, with a possible D match to TRBD2 (6 bases). From germline, CDR1 is MGHRA and CDR2 YSYEKL. The CDR3 contains 17 residues. The ends were cut back, 0 bases at V and 1 base at J, with 15 bases in the middle. In DNA form, the CDR3 reads TGCGCCAGCAGCCAAGATACCGCCGGGGGACTCCAAGAGACCCAGTACTTC. Amino acid sequence: CASSQDTAGGLQETQYF.

The chain links TRBV29-1 to TRBJ1-2; D unclear. The CDR3 length is 14 residues. Trimming took 0 bases from V and 1 from J, leaving 9 bases between them. Germline loops: CDR1 SQVTM, CDR2 ANQGSEA. CDR3 nucleotide sequence: TGCAGCGTTGAAGATCTGGGCAATAACTATGGCTACACCTTC. This encodes CSVEDLGNNYGYTF.

V gene TRBV4-3 combines with J gene TRBJ2-7; D uncertain. V was shortened by 3 bases and J by 0 bases, with 12 bases between the two germline ends. There are 15 residues in the CDR3. Looked up from germline, CDR1 is LGHNA and CDR2 is YSLEER. For the CDR3, the DNA is TGCGCCAGCAGCCATAACTACCCGAGCTCCTACGAGCAGTACTTC. Translation: CASSHNYPSSYEQYF.

The gene calls are TRBV5-1 and TRBJ2-1, with D perhaps matching TRBD2 (5 bases). Germline V gene data show CDR1 as SGHRS and CDR2 as YFSETQ. The CDR3 has 13 amino acids. V lost 0 bases to trimming and J lost 6 bases, with 7 bases between them. CDR3 sequence: CASSLGRVNEQFF. Here the CDR3 DNA reads TGCGCCAGCAGCTTGGGGCGGGTCAATGAGCAGTTCTTC. The full variable domain, rest sourced from reference TRBV5-1 and TRBJ2-1, is KAGVTQTPRYLIKTRGQQVTLSCSPISGHRSVSWYQQTPGQGLQFLFEYFSETQRNKGNFPGRFSGRQFSNSRSEMNVSTLELGDSALYLCASSLGRVNEQFFGPGTRLTVL.